This entry lists 9 T cell receptor beta chains sequenced from one sample in a study of PD-1 and CTLA-4 blockade in melanoma. TCRdb's copy holds only in-frame clones and misses some; the assay was immunoSEQ multiplex PCR. This table holds approximately 17,000 clones, 73% found once. This material consisted of CD8+ T cells from peripheral blood, taken before anti-PD-1 treatment. Source of these receptors: a human donor with melanoma.

The chain combines TRBV29-1 with TRBJ1-2, with 7 bases matching TRBD1. Germline lookup yields CDR1 SQVTM and CDR2 ANQGSEA. The CDR3 is 14 residues long. Trimming took 2 bases from V and 8 from J; bases not matched to a gene: 11. CDR3 sequence (DNA): TGCAGCGTTGAAACCTCCACAGGGGAGGGGGGCTACACCTTC. Amino acids: CSVETSTGEGGYTF.

The chain links TRBV4-2 to TRBJ2-7, with unresolved D. Trimming shortened V by 1 base and J by 10 bases, and 8 bases separated the two germline ends. The germline V gene has CDR1 LGHNA and CDR2 YNFKEQ. The CDR3 consists of 11 residues. The CDR3 nucleotides are TGTGCCAGCAGCCAAGTATACCCACAGTACTTC. This sequence encodes CASSQVYPQYF.

The V call is TRBV27, the J call TRBJ2-5; no firm D call. The ends were cut back, 0 bases at V and 4 bases at J, with 3 bases in the middle. The germline CDR1 and CDR2 sequences are MNHEY and SMNVEV (reference sequence). The CDR3 spans 12 residues. In nucleotides, the CDR3 is TGTGCCAGCAGTTTATCCGGAGAGACCCAGTACTTC. This sequence encodes CASSLSGETQYF.

The rearrangement joins TRBV14 to TRBJ2-3; D is ambiguous. CDR3 length: 14 residues. Trimming pared 1 base from V and 2 bases from J, leaving 7 bases between. Looked up from germline, CDR1 is SGHDN and CDR2 is FVKESK. The CDR3 bases are TGTGCCAGCAGCCAAGGGGGAATCACAGATACGCAGTATTTT. This codes for CASSQGGITDTQYF.

The V call is TRBV18, the J call TRBJ1-1; D unresolved. Germline V gene lookup returns CDR1 KGHSH and CDR2 LQKENI. Trimming cost V 3 bases and J 0 bases, with 2 bases left between them. This CDR3 region has 12 residues. This chain's CDR3 is CASSPMNTEAFF. CDR3 nucleotides: TGTGCCAGCTCACCCATGAACACTGAAGCTTTCTTT.

The J gene is TRBJ1-2, the V gene TRBV4-1; D unclear. The germline CDR1 and CDR2 sequences are MGHRA and YSYEKL. Trimming took off 1 base at V and 6 bases at J, with 18 bases between the two ends. The CDR3 sequence is 16 residues long. CDR3 DNA: TGCGCCAGCAGCCAAGGAAGGGCCGATAAGCAACATGGCTACACCTTC. It translates to CASSQGRADKQHGYTF.

The chain is built from TRBV29-1 and TRBJ2-7; the D is unclear. The CDR3 spans 11 residues. Trimming left V 0 bases short and J 3 bases short, with 3 bases between. In germline, CDR1 is SQVTM, CDR2 ANQGSEA. CDR3 in amino acids: CSVEDVYEQYF. Written as DNA, the CDR3 is TGCAGCGTTGAAGATGTCTACGAGCAGTACTTC.

The rearrangement links TRBV4-1 to TRBJ2-7; D tentatively reads TRBD1 or TRBD2 (6 bases each). The CDR3 is 15 amino acids. With 1 base removed from V and 0 bases from J, the gap between germline ends came to 10 bases. Germline CDR1 is MGHRA and CDR2 is YSYEKL. The CDR3 reads CASSQGGGLSYEQYF. CDR3 sequence (DNA): TGCGCCAGCAGCCAAGGAGGGGGACTCTCCTACGAGCAGTACTTC.

The chain joins TRBV28 to TRBJ2-3, with no clear D. Between the trimmed V and J ends, which lost 3 bases and 0 bases, there was a span of 10 bases. The CDR3 spans 15 residues. In germline, CDR1 is MDHEN, CDR2 SYDVKM. The CDR3 DNA is TGTGCCAGCAGTTTTCCTGCTTCTAGCACAGATACGCAGTATTTT. Residues: CASSFPASSTDTQYF.